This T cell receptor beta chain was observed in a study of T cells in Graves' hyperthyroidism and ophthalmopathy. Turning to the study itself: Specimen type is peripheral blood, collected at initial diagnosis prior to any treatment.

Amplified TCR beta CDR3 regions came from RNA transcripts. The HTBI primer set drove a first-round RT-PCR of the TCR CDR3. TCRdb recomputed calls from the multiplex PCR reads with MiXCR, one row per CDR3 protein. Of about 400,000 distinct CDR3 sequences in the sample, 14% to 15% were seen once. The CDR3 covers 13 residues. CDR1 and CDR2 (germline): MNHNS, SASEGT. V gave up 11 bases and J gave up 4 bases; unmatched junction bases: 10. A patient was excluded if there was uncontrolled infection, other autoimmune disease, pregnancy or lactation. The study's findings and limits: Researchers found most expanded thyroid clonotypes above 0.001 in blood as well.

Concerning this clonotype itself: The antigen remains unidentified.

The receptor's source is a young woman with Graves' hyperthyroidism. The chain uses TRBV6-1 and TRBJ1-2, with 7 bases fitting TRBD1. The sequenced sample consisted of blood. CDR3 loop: CAGASSGGYGYTF. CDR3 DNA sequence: TGTGCCGGAGCAAGTTCAGGGGGCTATGGCTACACCTTC.